This T cell receptor beta chain was captured by sequencing in a study of T cell responses to AZD1222 COVID-19 vaccine. Study information: Some second doses came at about 4 weeks and others at about 12 weeks; these were pooled. Broader study findings: Donors, mostly white British, included more females; clonal diversity was possibly underestimated. Scientists sampled the repertoires only once the peak T cell response had passed.

In the case of this clone: What it binds is not known.

The assay was immunoSEQ multiplex PCR, and TCRdb's table has in-frame clones only and misses some. The data hold more than 110,000 clones, with just under 95% observed a single time. The material sequenced was peripheral blood, taken on day 0 of AZD1222 vaccination. The sequence was collected from an adult in good health.

The CDR3 DNA sequence: TGTGCCAGCAGTTTAGCGCGACAGGGTGTGAACACTGAAGCTTTCTTT. Amino acid sequence: CASSLARQGVNTEAFF. The chain joins TRBV2 to TRBJ1-1; 7 nucleotides line up with TRBD1. CDR3 size: 16 residues. The V gene end was trimmed by 5 bases and the J gene end by 0 bases; junction bases not matched to a gene: 9. Looked up from germline, CDR1 is SNHLY and CDR2 is FYNNEI. Filled out from reference TRBV2 and TRBJ1-1, the complete variable domain reads EPEVTQTPSHQVTQMGQEVILRCVPISNHLYFYWYRQILGQKVEFLVSFYNNEISEKSEIFDDQFSVERPDGSNFTLKIRSTKLEDSAMYFCASSLARQGVNTEAFFGQGTRLTVV.